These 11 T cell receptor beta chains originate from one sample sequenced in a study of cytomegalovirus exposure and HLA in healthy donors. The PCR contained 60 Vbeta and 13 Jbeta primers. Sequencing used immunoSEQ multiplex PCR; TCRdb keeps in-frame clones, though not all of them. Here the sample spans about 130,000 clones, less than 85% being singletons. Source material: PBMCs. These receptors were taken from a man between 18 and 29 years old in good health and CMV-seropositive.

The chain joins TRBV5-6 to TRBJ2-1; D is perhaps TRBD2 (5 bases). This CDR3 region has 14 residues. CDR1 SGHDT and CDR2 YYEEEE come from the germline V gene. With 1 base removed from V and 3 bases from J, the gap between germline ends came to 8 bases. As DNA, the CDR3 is TGTGCCAGCAGCTTGCCGGGGATCTACAATGAGCAGTTCTTC. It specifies CASSLPGIYNEQFF.

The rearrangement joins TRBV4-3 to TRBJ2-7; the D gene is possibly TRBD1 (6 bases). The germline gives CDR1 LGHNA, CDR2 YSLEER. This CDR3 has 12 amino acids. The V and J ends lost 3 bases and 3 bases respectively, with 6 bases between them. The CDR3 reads CASSHRGYEQYF. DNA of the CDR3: TGCGCCAGCAGCCACAGGGGCTACGAGCAGTACTTC.

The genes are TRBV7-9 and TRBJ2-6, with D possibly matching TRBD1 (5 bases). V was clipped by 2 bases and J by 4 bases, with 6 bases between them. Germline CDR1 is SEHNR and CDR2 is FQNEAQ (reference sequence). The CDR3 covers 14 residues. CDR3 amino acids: CASSLKGGANVLTF. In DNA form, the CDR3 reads TGTGCCAGCAGCTTAAAGGGGGGGGCCAACGTCCTGACTTTC. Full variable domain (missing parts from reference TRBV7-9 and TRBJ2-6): DTGVSQNPRHKITKRGQNVTFRCDPISEHNRLYWYRQTLGQGPEFLTYFQNEAQLEKSRLLSDRFSAERPKGSFSTLEIQRTEQGDSAMYLCASSLKGGANVLTFGAGSRLTVL.

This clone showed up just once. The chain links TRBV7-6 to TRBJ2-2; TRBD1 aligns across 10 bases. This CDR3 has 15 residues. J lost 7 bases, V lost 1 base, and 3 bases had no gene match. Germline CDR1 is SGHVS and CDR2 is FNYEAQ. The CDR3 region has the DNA TGTGCCAGCAGCTTAGAGACAGGGGGCATCGGGGAGCTGTTTTTT. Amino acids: CASSLETGGIGELFF.

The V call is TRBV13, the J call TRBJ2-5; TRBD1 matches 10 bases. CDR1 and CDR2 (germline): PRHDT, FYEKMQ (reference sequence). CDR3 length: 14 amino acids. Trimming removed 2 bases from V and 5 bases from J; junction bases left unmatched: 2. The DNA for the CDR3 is TGTGCCAGCAGCTTATGGGGACAGGGGGAGACCCAGTACTTC. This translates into CASSLWGQGETQYF. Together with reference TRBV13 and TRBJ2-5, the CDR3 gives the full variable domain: AAGVIQSPRHLIKEKRETATLKCYPIPRHDTVYWYQQGPGQDPQFLISFYEKMQSDKGSIPDRFSAQQFSDYHSELNMSSLELGDSALYFCASSLWGQGETQYFGPGTRLLVL.

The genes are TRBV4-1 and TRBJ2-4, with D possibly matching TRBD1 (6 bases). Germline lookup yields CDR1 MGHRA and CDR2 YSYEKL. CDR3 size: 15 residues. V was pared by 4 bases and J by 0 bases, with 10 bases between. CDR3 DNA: TGCGCCAGCAGCCCCTGGACAGTAGCCAAAAACATTCAGTACTTC. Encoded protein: CASSPWTVAKNIQYF.

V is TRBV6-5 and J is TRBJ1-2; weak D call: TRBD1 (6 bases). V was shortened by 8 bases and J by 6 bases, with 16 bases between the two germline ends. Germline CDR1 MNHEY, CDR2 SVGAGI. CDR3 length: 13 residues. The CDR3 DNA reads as TGTGCCAGCGGACGGGCAGGGGCAGATGGCTACACCTTC. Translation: CASGRAGADGYTF.

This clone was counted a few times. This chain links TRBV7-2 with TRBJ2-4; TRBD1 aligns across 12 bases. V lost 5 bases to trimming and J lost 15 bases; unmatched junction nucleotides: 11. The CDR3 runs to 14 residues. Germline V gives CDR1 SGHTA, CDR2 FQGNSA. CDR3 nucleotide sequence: TGTGCCAGCAGCCCTCCCGGGACAGGGGGCGTTGGGTACTTC. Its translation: CASSPPGTGGVGYF.

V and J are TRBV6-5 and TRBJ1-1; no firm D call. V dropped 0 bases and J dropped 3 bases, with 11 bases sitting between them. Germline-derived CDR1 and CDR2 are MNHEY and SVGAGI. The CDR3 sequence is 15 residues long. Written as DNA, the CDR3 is TGTGCCAGCAGTTACTCTTCAGGTTTCGACACTGAAGCTTTCTTT. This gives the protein CASSYSSGFDTEAFF.

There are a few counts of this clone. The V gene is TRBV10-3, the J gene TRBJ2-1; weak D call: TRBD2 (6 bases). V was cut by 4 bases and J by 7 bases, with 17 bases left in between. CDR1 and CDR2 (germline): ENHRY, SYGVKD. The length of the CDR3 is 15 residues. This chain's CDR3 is CAISAERASVNEQFF. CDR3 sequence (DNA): TGTGCCATCAGTGCGGAGCGGGCCTCGGTTAATGAGCAGTTCTTC.

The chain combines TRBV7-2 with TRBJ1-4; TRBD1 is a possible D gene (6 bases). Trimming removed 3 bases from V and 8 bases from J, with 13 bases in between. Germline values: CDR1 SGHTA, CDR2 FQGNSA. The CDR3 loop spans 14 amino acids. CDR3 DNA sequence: TGTGCCAGCAGCTTCAACAGGGAAGCAGAAAAACTGTTTTTT. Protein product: CASSFNREAEKLFF.